This TCR beta chain was profiled in a study of T cells after yellow fever vaccination. For the study at large: Fractions low in cell number were prepared with SMART-Seq v4 Ultra Low Input.

Worth noting for this clonotype: The target antigen is unknown. An end of the junction differs from the germline gene, which may be a read error.

In TCRdb, the 5' RACE reads were re-called with MiXCR into one record per CDR3 protein. This table has 400,000 to 450,000 distinct CDR3 sequences, roughly a sixth appearing once. Germline CDR1 MNHEY, CDR2 SVGEGT. This CDR3 contains 14 residues. The study, taken as a whole, reports: Contamination of FACS-sorted repertoires by abundant clonotypes from the bulk population could occur.

Specimen: PBMCs, collected before the yellow fever booster vaccination. The V and J genes are TRBV6-2 or TRBV6-3 and TRBJ1-1, with D maybe TRBD1 (6 bases). This sequence was found in a man younger than 35 who received the YFV17D yellow fever vaccine. The CDR3 protein is CATVAGTQNTEDFF. The CDR3 nucleotides are TGTGCCACCGTCGCCGGGACACAGAACACTGAAGATTTCTTT.